This T cell receptor (beta chain) emerged from a study of radiotherapy plus CTLA-4 blockade in lung cancer. Study-wide findings and caveats: Among blood TCR repertoires after radiotherapy plus ipilimumab, tumor-derived clones expanded.

V was clipped by 1 base and J by 5 bases; unmatched bases: 6. The length of the CDR3 is 15 residues. Germline V lookup: CDR1 LGHNA, CDR2 YSLEER. Only in-frame clones appear in the TCRdb table, and some are missing; sequencing was by immunoSEQ multiplex PCR. The repertoire holds 55,000 to 65,000 clones, around four fifths seen once, with roughly 4% in the top ten. To note about this clone: Its target is not known.

The sample here was peripheral blood, taken from a patient treated with radiotherapy plus ipilimumab. The clonotype was recovered from a human donor with non-small cell lung cancer who had a partial response to radiotherapy plus ipilimumab. The rearrangement links TRBV4-3 to TRBJ2-5; 8 bases are a match to TRBD1. In DNA, the CDR3 is TGCGCCAGCAGCCAAGGACAGGGGTCCTATGAGACCCAGTACTTC. It translates to CASSQGQGSYETQYF.